This is a list of T cell receptor beta chains from one sample in a study of PD-L1 blockade in urothelial cancer. Some clones are missing from TCRdb's copy, which holds only in-frame ones; the method was immunoSEQ multiplex PCR. The table lists over 100,000 clones, roughly 90% of them singletons. The material sequenced was PBMCs, taken around atezolizumab (anti-PD-L1) treatment. These TCRs come from a man in his 60s with urothelial cancer. Both conserved end residues are part of each CDR3. The order of the fields is clone size, V gene, J gene, D gene, CDR3 protein, CDR3 DNA. D genes are given only for firm matches. Size tells how often a clone was seen (once, few, many) or the class of an expanded clone, and some rows leave it out.

clone_size: NA
v_call: TRBV9
j_call: TRBJ2-1
d_call: TRBD2
cdr3_aa: CASSHQGLAASSYNEQFF
cdr3_nt: TGTGCCAGCAGCCACCAAGGACTAGCGGCCTCCTCCTACAATGAGCAGTTCTTC

clone_size: NA
v_call: TRBV11-2
j_call: TRBJ2-3
d_call: TRBD2
cdr3_aa: CASSFLAGEDTQYF
cdr3_nt: TGTGCCAGCAGCTTCCTAGCGGGAGAAGATACGCAGTATTTT

clone_size: NA
v_call: TRBV28
j_call: TRBJ2-7
d_call: TRBD2
cdr3_aa: CASSPQGGTYEQYF
cdr3_nt: TGTGCCAGCAGTCCGCAGGGAGGGACCTACGAGCAGTACTTC

clone_size: NA
v_call: TRBV7-2
j_call: TRBJ1-5
d_call: NA
cdr3_aa: CASSSRVDRNQPQHF
cdr3_nt: TGTGCCAGCAGCTCAAGGGTAGACAGGAATCAGCCCCAGCATTTT

clone_size: NA
v_call: TRBV19
j_call: TRBJ2-7
d_call: TRBD1
cdr3_aa: CASSQSTGGYEQYF
cdr3_nt: TGTGCCAGTAGCCAATCGACAGGGGGCTACGAGCAGTACTTC

clone_size: NA
v_call: TRBV7-2
j_call: TRBJ2-3
d_call: TRBD1
cdr3_aa: CASSLQGVVVGDTQYF
cdr3_nt: TGTGCCAGCAGCTTGCAGGGGGTTGTTGTTGGAGATACGCAGTATTTT

clone_size: NA
v_call: TRBV30
j_call: TRBJ2-3
d_call: NA
cdr3_aa: CAWSARTDTQYF
cdr3_nt: TGTGCCTGGAGCGCGAGAACAGATACGCAGTATTTT

clone_size: NA
v_call: TRBV7-2
j_call: TRBJ2-7
d_call: NA
cdr3_aa: CASSQLEGVGYEQYF
cdr3_nt: TGTGCCAGCAGCCAACTAGAAGGTGTAGGGTACGAGCAGTACTTC

clone_size: NA
v_call: TRBV2
j_call: TRBJ2-5
d_call: NA
cdr3_aa: CASMQGSQETQYF
cdr3_nt: TGTGCCAGCATGCAGGGATCCCAAGAGACCCAGTACTTC

clone_size: NA
v_call: TRBV7-3
j_call: TRBJ2-7
d_call: NA
cdr3_aa: CASSFDRSSYEQYF
cdr3_nt: TGTGCCAGCAGCTTCGACAGGAGCTCCTACGAGCAGTACTTC

clone_size: NA
v_call: TRBV5-1
j_call: TRBJ2-2
d_call: NA
cdr3_aa: CASCDGGGFTGELFF
cdr3_nt: TGCGCCAGCTGCGACGGGGGTGGATTCACCGGGGAGCTGTTTTTT

clone_size: once
v_call: TRBV2
j_call: TRBJ2-3
d_call: TRBD2
cdr3_aa: CASKRRDYSGTDTQYF
cdr3_nt: TGTGCCAGCAAGAGGAGGGACTATAGCGGCACAGATACGCAGTATTTT

clone_size: NA
v_call: TRBV28
j_call: TRBJ2-2
d_call: TRBD2
cdr3_aa: CASIPSGRTGELFF
cdr3_nt: TGTGCCAGCATCCCTAGCGGGAGAACCGGGGAGCTGTTTTTT

clone_size: NA
v_call: TRBV25-1
j_call: TRBJ2-7
d_call: NA
cdr3_aa: CASSAMGGSEEQYF
cdr3_nt: TGTGCCAGCAGTGCGATGGGGGGTTCGGAAGAGCAGTACTTC

clone_size: NA
v_call: TRBV4-3
j_call: TRBJ2-1
d_call: TRBD2
cdr3_aa: CASSPSWGAGRNEQFF
cdr3_nt: TGCGCCAGCAGCCCTTCCTGGGGAGCGGGAAGGAATGAGCAGTTCTTC

clone_size: NA
v_call: TRBV5-1
j_call: TRBJ2-5
d_call: TRBD2
cdr3_aa: CASSGGVQETQYF
cdr3_nt: TGCGCCAGCAGCGGGGGGGTCCAAGAGACCCAGTACTTC

clone_size: NA
v_call: TRBV30
j_call: TRBJ2-1
d_call: NA
cdr3_aa: CAWVFRSGWDEQFF
cdr3_nt: TGTGCCTGGGTCTTTAGGTCAGGCTGGGATGAGCAGTTCTTC

clone_size: NA
v_call: TRBV6-1
j_call: TRBJ2-3
d_call: NA
cdr3_aa: CASMPRGGTDTQYF
cdr3_nt: TGTGCCAGCATGCCCAGGGGTGGCACAGATACGCAGTATTTT

clone_size: NA
v_call: TRBV10-3
j_call: TRBJ1-1
d_call: NA
cdr3_aa: CAISERGSTAFF
cdr3_nt: TGTGCCATCAGTGAGAGGGGCTCCACGGCTTTCTTT

clone_size: NA
v_call: TRBV11-3
j_call: TRBJ2-7
d_call: TRBD1
cdr3_aa: CASSLDGQGAGEQYF
cdr3_nt: TGTGCCAGCAGCTTAGACGGACAGGGGGCTGGAGAGCAGTACTTC

clone_size: few
v_call: TRBV25-1
j_call: TRBJ2-2
d_call: NA
cdr3_aa: CASSEPPVGELFF
cdr3_nt: TGTGCCAGCAGTGAACCACCGGTCGGGGAGCTGTTTTTT

clone_size: few
v_call: TRBV2
j_call: TRBJ2-5
d_call: NA
cdr3_aa: CASSSLEYQETQYF
cdr3_nt: TGTGCCAGCAGTAGCCTAGAGTACCAAGAGACCCAGTACTTC

clone_size: NA
v_call: TRBV5-8
j_call: TRBJ2-3
d_call: TRBD2
cdr3_aa: CASSLGGRAPVTQYF
cdr3_nt: TGTGCCAGCAGCTTGGGGGGGAGGGCCCCAGTTACGCAGTATTTT

clone_size: NA
v_call: TRBV15
j_call: TRBJ2-5
d_call: TRBD1
cdr3_aa: CATSSRTGLETQYF
cdr3_nt: TGTGCCACCAGCTCTCGGACAGGGCTAGAGACCCAGTACTTC

clone_size: NA
v_call: TRBV5-4
j_call: TRBJ1-3
d_call: TRBD1
cdr3_aa: CASSEMTGGGNTIYF
cdr3_nt: TGTGCCAGCAGCGAAATGACAGGGGGTGGAAACACCATATATTTT

clone_size: NA
v_call: TRBV11-1
j_call: TRBJ1-1
d_call: NA
cdr3_aa: CASSLGRANTEAFF
cdr3_nt: TGTGCCAGCAGCTTAGGCAGGGCGAACACTGAAGCTTTCTTT

clone_size: NA
v_call: TRBV7-9
j_call: TRBJ2-3
d_call: NA
cdr3_aa: CASSPSRDWDDTQYF
cdr3_nt: TGTGCCAGCAGCCCATCCCGGGACTGGGATGATACGCAGTATTTT

clone_size: NA
v_call: TRBV19
j_call: TRBJ1-4
d_call: NA
cdr3_aa: CASIGLRTANEKLFF
cdr3_nt: TGTGCCAGTATCGGTCTCCGTACGGCTAATGAAAAACTGTTTTTT

clone_size: NA
v_call: TRBV15
j_call: TRBJ1-6
d_call: TRBD1
cdr3_aa: CATSRADRWNSPLHF
cdr3_nt: TGTGCCACCAGCAGAGCGGACAGGTGGAATTCACCCCTCCACTTT

clone_size: NA
v_call: TRBV7-2
j_call: TRBJ2-3
d_call: TRBD2
cdr3_aa: CASSLAGGGAEDTQYF
cdr3_nt: TGTGCCAGCAGCTTGGCAGGCGGGGGGGCCGAAGATACGCAGTATTTT

clone_size: NA
v_call: TRBV29-1
j_call: TRBJ2-7
d_call: NA
cdr3_aa: CSAMPRSGHTYEQYF
cdr3_nt: TGCAGCGCAATGCCCAGATCGGGACACACCTACGAGCAGTACTTC

clone_size: once
v_call: TRBV5-8
j_call: TRBJ1-2
d_call: NA
cdr3_aa: CASSLVAGANYGYTF
cdr3_nt: TGTGCCAGCAGCTTGGTTGCCGGAGCTAACTATGGCTACACCTTC

clone_size: NA
v_call: TRBV7-2
j_call: TRBJ2-5
d_call: TRBD2
cdr3_aa: CASSGQGLAETQYF
cdr3_nt: TGTGCCAGCAGCGGCCAAGGACTAGCAGAGACCCAGTACTTC

clone_size: NA
v_call: TRBV6-5
j_call: TRBJ1-2
d_call: NA
cdr3_aa: CASSYSIWRGLGGYTF
cdr3_nt: TGTGCCAGCAGTTACTCGATTTGGAGGGGCCTCGGTGGCTACACCTTC

clone_size: NA
v_call: TRBV7-8
j_call: TRBJ2-7
d_call: TRBD1
cdr3_aa: CASSSRSSDRGYEQYF
cdr3_nt: TGTGCCAGCAGCTCCCGGAGCTCGGACAGGGGGTACGAGCAGTACTTC

clone_size: NA
v_call: TRBV5-1
j_call: TRBJ2-7
d_call: TRBD1
cdr3_aa: CASSLSPRQGVGEQYF
cdr3_nt: TGCGCCAGCAGCTTGAGTCCGCGGCAGGGGGTGGGTGAGCAGTACTTC

clone_size: NA
v_call: TRBV19
j_call: TRBJ1-4
d_call: TRBD1
cdr3_aa: CASSKGTVGEKLFF
cdr3_nt: TGTGCCAGTAGTAAGGGGACAGTAGGTGAAAAACTGTTTTTT

clone_size: NA
v_call: TRBV10-3
j_call: TRBJ1-1
d_call: NA
cdr3_aa: CAIRRVDEGLNTEAFF
cdr3_nt: TGTGCCATCAGGAGGGTCGACGAGGGTCTGAACACTGAAGCTTTCTTT

clone_size: NA
v_call: TRBV5-4
j_call: TRBJ2-4
d_call: TRBD2
cdr3_aa: CASSGGTGGYNSQNIQYF
cdr3_nt: TGTGCCAGCAGCGGGGGGACGGGAGGGTATAATTCTCAGAACATTCAGTACTTC

clone_size: few
v_call: TRBV11-2
j_call: TRBJ2-7
d_call: TRBD2
cdr3_aa: CASSNRREGLEQYF
cdr3_nt: TGTGCCAGCAGTAATCGGCGGGAGGGCCTCGAGCAGTACTTC

clone_size: NA
v_call: TRBV10-1
j_call: TRBJ1-1
d_call: TRBD1
cdr3_aa: CASRPRTGGKAFF
cdr3_nt: TGCGCCAGCAGACCAAGGACAGGTGGTAAAGCTTTCTTT

clone_size: NA
v_call: TRBV4-1
j_call: TRBJ2-1
d_call: TRBD1
cdr3_aa: CASSLQGIPYNEQFF
cdr3_nt: TGCGCCAGCAGCCTACAGGGGATCCCCTACAATGAGCAGTTCTTC

clone_size: NA
v_call: TRBV6-4
j_call: TRBJ2-3
d_call: TRBD2
cdr3_aa: CASSGPLMTSGRADTQYF
cdr3_nt: TGTGCCAGCAGTGGCCCCCTGATGACTAGCGGGAGGGCGGATACGCAGTATTTT

clone_size: NA
v_call: TRBV5-4
j_call: TRBJ2-5
d_call: NA
cdr3_aa: CASSFDSEETQYF
cdr3_nt: TGTGCCAGCAGCTTCGACAGTGAAGAGACCCAGTACTTC

clone_size: NA
v_call: TRBV30
j_call: TRBJ2-2
d_call: NA
cdr3_aa: CAFPRHNTGELFF
cdr3_nt: TGTGCCTTCCCCAGACACAACACCGGGGAGCTGTTTTTT

clone_size: NA
v_call: TRBV2
j_call: TRBJ2-7
d_call: TRBD2
cdr3_aa: CASRTGTSGEQYF
cdr3_nt: TGTGCCAGCAGGACCGGGACTAGTGGCGAGCAGTACTTC

clone_size: NA
v_call: TRBV5-6
j_call: TRBJ1-4
d_call: TRBD1
cdr3_aa: CASSSRQGASSREKLFF
cdr3_nt: TGTGCCAGCAGCTCGAGACAGGGGGCATCCTCTCGAGAAAAACTGTTTTTT

clone_size: NA
v_call: TRBV7-2
j_call: TRBJ2-5
d_call: TRBD2
cdr3_aa: CASAYLAGDETQYF
cdr3_nt: TGTGCCAGCGCCTATCTAGCGGGAGACGAGACCCAGTACTTC

clone_size: NA
v_call: TRBV7-9
j_call: TRBJ1-1
d_call: NA
cdr3_aa: CASSLTANTEAFF
cdr3_nt: TGTGCCAGCAGCCTCACAGCTAACACTGAAGCTTTCTTT

clone_size: NA
v_call: TRBV19
j_call: TRBJ1-1
d_call: NA
cdr3_aa: CASSTTTAMNTEAFF
cdr3_nt: TGTGCCAGTAGTACAACGACAGCTATGAACACTGAAGCTTTCTTT

clone_size: NA
v_call: TRBV30
j_call: TRBJ2-3
d_call: NA
cdr3_aa: CAWKEAASSTDTQYF
cdr3_nt: TGTGCCTGGAAGGAGGCGGCTTCTAGCACAGATACGCAGTATTTT

clone_size: NA
v_call: TRBV2
j_call: TRBJ2-5
d_call: TRBD2
cdr3_aa: CAGNGLAGRAETQYF
cdr3_nt: TGTGCCGGAAACGGCCTAGCGGGGAGAGCAGAGACCCAGTACTTC

clone_size: NA
v_call: TRBV9
j_call: TRBJ2-1
d_call: NA
cdr3_aa: CASSAFEGGQNEQFF
cdr3_nt: TGTGCCAGCAGCGCCTTCGAGGGGGGGCAGAATGAGCAGTTCTTC